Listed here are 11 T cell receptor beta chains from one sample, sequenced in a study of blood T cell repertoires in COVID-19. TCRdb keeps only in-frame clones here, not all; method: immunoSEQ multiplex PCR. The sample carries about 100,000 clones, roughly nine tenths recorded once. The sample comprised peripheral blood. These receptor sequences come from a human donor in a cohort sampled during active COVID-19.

As DNA, the CDR3 is TGCGCCAGCAGCCATACAGGGGACGCTTTCTTT. Translated, it gives CASSHTGDAFF. The rearrangement uses TRBV4-1 and TRBJ1-1; 7 bases match TRBD1. The J segment lost 11 bases and the V segment lost 3 bases, leaving 3 bases of the junction unmatched. This CDR3 comprises 11 residues. Germline V gives CDR1 MGHRA, CDR2 YSYEKL.

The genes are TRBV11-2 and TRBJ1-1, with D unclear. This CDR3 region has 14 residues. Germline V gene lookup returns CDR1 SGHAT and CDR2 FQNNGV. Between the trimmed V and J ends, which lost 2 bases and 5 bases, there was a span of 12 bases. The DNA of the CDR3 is TGTGCCAGCAGCTTATCGGGAGGACGAACTGAAGCTTTCTTT. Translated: CASSLSGGRTEAFF.

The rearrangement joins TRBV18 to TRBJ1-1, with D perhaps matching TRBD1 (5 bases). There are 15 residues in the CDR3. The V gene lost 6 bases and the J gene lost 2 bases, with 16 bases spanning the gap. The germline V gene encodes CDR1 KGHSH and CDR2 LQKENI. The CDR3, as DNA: TGTGCCAGCTCCAGTGCAGGGCTTATCAACACTGAAGCTTTCTTT. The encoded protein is CASSSAGLINTEAFF. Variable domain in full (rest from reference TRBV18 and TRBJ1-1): NAGVMQNPRHLVRRRGQEARLRCSPMKGHSHVYWYRQLPEEGLKFMVYLQKENIIDESGMPKERFSAEFPKEGPSILRIQQVVRGDSAAYFCASSSAGLINTEAFFGQGTRLTVV.

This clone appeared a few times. Here the CDR3 reads CASSLRTGDTEAFF. The CDR3 nucleotides are TGTGCCAGCTCACTCCGGACAGGGGACACTGAAGCTTTCTTT. The gene calls are TRBV18 and TRBJ1-1, with 9 bases lining up with TRBD1. The germline gives CDR1 KGHSH, CDR2 LQKENI. The CDR3 covers 14 residues. The V and J ends lost 4 bases and 3 bases, in that order; junction bases with no gene match: 3.

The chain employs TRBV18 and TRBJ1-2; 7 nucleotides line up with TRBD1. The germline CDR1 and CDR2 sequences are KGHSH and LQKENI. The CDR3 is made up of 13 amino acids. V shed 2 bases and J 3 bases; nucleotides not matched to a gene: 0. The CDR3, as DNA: TGTGCCAGCTCACCAGACAGGGACTATGGCTACACCTTC. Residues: CASSPDRDYGYTF.

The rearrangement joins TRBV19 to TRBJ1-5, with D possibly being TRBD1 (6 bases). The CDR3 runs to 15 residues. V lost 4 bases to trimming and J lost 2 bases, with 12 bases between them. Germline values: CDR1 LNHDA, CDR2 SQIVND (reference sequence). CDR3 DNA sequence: TGTGCCAGTAGTACCAGGACAGCCGGCAATCAGCCCCAGCATTTT. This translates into CASSTRTAGNQPQHF.

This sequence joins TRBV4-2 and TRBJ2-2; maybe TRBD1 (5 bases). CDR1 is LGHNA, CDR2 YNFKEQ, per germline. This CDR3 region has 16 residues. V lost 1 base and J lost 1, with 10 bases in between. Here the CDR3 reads CASSQVRQGNTGELFF. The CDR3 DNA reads TGTGCCAGCAGCCAAGTCCGGCAGGGGAACACCGGGGAGCTGTTTTTT.

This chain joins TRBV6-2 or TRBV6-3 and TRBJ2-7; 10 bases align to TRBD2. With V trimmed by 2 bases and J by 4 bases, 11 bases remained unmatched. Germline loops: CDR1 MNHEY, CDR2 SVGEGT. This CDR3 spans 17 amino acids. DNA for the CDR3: TGTGCCAGCAGTTACCACCCTAGCGGGAGACAGATTTACGAGCAGTACTTC. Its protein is CASSYHPSGRQIYEQYF.

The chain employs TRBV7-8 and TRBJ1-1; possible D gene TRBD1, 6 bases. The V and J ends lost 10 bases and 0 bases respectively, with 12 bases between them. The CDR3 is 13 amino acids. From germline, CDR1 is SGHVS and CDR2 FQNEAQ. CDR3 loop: CATRTAMNTEAFF. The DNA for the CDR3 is TGTGCCACCCGGACAGCAATGAACACTGAAGCTTTCTTT. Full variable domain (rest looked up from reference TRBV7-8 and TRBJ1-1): GAGVSQSPRYKVAKRGQDVALRCDPISGHVSLFWYQQALGQGPEFLTYFQNEAQLDKSGLPSDRFFAERPEGSVSTLKIQRTQQEDSAVYLCATRTAMNTEAFFGQGTRLTVV.

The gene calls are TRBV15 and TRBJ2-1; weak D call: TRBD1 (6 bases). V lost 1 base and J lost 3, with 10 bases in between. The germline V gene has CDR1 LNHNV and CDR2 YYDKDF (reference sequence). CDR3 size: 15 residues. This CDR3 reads CATSRAGGLYNEQFF. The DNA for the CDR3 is TGTGCCACCAGCAGAGCTGGGGGCCTCTACAATGAGCAGTTCTTC.

The CDR3 DNA reads TGTGCCAGCAGCTCGAACTTAGCGGGGGGGCCTCCCGAGCAGTACTTC. Translating it yields CASSSNLAGGPPEQYF. This rearrangement joins TRBV7-9 to TRBJ2-7, with TRBD2 matching 11 bases. CDR3 size: 16 residues. Germline V gene lookup returns CDR1 SEHNR and CDR2 FQNEAQ (reference sequence). V was clipped by 4 bases and J by 6 bases; unmatched bases: 11.